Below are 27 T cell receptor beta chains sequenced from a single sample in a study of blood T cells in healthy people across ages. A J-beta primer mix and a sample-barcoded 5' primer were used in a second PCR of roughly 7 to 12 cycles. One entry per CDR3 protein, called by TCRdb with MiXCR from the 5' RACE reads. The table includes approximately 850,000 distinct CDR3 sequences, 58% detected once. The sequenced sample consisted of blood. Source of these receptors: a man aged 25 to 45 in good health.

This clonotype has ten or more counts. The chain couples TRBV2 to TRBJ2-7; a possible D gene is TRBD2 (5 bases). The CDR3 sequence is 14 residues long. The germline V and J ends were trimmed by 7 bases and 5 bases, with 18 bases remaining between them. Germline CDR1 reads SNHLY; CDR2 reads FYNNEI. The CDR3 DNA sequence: TGTGCCAGCAATCCCCTGCGAGGGAGCGACGAGCAGTACTTC. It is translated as CASNPLRGSDEQYF.

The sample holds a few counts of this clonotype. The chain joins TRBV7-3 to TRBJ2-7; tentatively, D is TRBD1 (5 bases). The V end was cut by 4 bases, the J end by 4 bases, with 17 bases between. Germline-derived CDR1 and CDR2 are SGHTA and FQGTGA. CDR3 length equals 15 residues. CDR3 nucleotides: TGTGCCAGCAGCTCCCCGGCCCGCCAGGGTTACGAGCAGTACTTC. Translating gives CASSSPARQGYEQYF.

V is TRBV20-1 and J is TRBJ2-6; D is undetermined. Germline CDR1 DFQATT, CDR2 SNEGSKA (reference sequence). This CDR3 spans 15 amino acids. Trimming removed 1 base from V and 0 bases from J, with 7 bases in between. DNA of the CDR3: TGCAGTGCTAGAGTCCAACTCTCTGGGGCCAACGTCCTGACTTTC. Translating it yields CSARVQLSGANVLTF.

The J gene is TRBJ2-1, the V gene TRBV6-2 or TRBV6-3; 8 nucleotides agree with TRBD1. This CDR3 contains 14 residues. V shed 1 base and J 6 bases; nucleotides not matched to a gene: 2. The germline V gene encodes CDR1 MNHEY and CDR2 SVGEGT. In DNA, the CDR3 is TGTGCCAGCAGTTACTGGACAGGGAGCAATGAGCAGTTCTTC. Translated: CASSYWTGSNEQFF.

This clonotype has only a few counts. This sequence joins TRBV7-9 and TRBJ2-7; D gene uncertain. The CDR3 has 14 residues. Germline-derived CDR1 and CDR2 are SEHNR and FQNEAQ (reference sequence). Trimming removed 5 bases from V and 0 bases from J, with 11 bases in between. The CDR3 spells CASSPPRSSYEQYF. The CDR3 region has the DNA TGTGCCAGCAGCCCACCTCGGAGCTCCTACGAGCAGTACTTC.

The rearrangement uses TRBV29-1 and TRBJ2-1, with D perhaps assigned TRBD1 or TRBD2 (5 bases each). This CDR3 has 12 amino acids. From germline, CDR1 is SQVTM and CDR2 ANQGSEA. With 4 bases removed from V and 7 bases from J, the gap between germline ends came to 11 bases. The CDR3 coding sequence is TGCAGCGTTGGGGGGACCTCAAATGAGCAGTTCTTC. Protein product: CSVGGTSNEQFF.

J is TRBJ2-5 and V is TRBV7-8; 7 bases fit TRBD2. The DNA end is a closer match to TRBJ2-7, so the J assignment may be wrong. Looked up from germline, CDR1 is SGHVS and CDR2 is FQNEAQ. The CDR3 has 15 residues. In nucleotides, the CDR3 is TGTGCCAGCAGCGCCCCTCGCGGGAGTTTCTACGAGCAGTACTTC. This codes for CASSAPRGSFYEQYF.

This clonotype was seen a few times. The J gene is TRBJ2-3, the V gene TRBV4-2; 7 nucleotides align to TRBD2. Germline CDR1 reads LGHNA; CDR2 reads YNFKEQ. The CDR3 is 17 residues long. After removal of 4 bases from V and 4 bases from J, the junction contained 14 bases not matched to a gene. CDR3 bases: TGTGCCAGCAGCCCCCGCCTCGGACTAGGCCCCGCAGATACGCAGTATTTT. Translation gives CASSPRLGLGPADTQYF.

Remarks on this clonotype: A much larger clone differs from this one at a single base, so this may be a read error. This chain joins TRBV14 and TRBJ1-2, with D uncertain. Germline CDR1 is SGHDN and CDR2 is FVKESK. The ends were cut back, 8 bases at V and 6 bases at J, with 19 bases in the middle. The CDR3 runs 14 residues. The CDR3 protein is CASGLSVRMNGYTF. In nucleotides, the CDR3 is TGTGCCAGCGGCCTAAGTGTCAGGATGAATGGCTACACCTTC.

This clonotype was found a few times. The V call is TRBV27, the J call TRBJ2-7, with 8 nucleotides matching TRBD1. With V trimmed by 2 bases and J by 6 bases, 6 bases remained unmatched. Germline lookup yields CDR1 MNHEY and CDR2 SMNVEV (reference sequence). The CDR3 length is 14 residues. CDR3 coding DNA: TGTGCCAGCAGTTTAGGGCAGGGGGCTTTCGAGCAGTACTTC. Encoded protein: CASSLGQGAFEQYF.

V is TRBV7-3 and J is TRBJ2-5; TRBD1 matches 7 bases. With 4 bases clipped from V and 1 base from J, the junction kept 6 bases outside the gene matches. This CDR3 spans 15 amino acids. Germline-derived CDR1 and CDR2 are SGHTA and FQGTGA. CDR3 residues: CASSSTGTVQETQYF. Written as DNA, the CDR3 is TGTGCCAGCAGCTCCACCGGGACAGTCCAAGAGACCCAGTACTTC.

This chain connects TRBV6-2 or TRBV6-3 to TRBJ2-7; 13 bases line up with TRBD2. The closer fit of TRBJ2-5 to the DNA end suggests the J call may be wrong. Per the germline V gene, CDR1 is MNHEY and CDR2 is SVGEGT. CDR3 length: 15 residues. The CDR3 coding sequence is TGTGCCAGCAGGTCCGGGACTAGCGGGGTCGAGACCCAGTACTTC. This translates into CASRSGTSGVETQYF.

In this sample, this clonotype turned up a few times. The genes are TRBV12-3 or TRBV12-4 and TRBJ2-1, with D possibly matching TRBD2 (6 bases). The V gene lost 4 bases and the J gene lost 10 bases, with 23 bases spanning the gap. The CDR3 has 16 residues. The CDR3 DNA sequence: TGTGCCAGCAGTTCCCTCCTCGCGGGGACCCAGTGGGAGCAGTTCTTC. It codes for CASSSLLAGTQWEQFF.

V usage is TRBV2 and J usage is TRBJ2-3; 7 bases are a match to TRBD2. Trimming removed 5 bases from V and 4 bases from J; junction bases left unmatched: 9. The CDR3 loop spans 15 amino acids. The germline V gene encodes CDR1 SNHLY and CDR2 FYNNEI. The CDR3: CASSQLASASDTQYF. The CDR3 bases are TGTGCCAGCAGTCAACTAGCGTCCGCCTCAGATACGCAGTATTTT.

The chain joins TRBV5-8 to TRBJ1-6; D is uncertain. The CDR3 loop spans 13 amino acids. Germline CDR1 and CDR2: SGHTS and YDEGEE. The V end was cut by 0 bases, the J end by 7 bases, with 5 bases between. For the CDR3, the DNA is TGTGCCAGCAGCTTGGCCAGGAATTCACCCCTCCACTTT. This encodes CASSLARNSPLHF.

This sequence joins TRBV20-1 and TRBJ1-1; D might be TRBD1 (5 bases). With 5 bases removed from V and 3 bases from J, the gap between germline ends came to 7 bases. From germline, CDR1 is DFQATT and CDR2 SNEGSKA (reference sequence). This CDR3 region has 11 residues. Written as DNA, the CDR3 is TGCAGTGCTGGGGGTTACACTGAAGCTTTCTTT. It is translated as CSAGGYTEAFF.

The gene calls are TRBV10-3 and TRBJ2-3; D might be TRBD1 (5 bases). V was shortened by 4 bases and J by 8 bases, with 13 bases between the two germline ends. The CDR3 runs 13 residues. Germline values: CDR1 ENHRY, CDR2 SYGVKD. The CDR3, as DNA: TGTGCCATCAGTGTTGATAGGGGTGGTACGCAGTATTTT. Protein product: CAISVDRGGTQYF.

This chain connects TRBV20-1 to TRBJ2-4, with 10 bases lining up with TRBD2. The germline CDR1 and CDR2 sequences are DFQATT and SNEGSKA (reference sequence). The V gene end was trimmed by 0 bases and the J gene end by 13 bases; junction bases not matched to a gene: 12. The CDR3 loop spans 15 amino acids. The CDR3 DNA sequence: TGCAGTGCTAGAGATGTGGCTAGCGGGAGAGGAGAGCAGTACTTC. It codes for CSARDVASGRGEQYF.

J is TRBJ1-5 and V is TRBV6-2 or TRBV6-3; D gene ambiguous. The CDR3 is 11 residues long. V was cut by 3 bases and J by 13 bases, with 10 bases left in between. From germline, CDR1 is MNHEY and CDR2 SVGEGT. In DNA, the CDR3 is TGTGCCAGCAGTTATGGGGTATTGCAGCATTTT. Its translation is CASSYGVLQHF.

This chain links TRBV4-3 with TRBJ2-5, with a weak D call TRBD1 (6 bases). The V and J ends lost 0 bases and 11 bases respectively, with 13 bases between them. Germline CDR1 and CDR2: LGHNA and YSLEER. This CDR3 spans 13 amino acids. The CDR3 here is CASSQDSGDGQYF. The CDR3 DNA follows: TGCGCCAGCAGCCAAGATTCAGGGGACGGGCAGTACTTC.

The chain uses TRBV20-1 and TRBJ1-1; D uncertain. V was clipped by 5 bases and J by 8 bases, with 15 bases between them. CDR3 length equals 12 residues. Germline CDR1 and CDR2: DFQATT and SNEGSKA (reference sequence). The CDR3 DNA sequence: TGCAGTGCTGACTTTGGCGGGCGAGAAGCTTTCTTT. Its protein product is CSADFGGREAFF.

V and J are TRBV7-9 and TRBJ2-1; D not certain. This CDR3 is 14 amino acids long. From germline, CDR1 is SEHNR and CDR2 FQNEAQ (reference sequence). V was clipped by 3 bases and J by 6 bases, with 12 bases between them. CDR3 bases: TGTGCCAGCAGCTTCTTGCTTCTTGGCAATGAGCAGTTCTTC. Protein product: CASSFLLLGNEQFF.

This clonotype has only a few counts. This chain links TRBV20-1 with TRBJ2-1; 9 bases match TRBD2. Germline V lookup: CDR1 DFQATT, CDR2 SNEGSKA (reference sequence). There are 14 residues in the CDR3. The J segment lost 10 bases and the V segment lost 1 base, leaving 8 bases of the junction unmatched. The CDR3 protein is CSARGVAGAGEQFF. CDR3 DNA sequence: TGCAGTGCTAGAGGGGTAGCGGGAGCTGGGGAGCAGTTCTTC.

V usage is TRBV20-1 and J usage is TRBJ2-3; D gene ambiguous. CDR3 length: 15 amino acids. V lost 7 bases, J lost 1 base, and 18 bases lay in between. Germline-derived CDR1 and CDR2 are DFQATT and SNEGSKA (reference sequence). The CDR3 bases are TGCAGTGTTGAAAGTCGTACGGGCCGCACAGATACGCAGTATTTT. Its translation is CSVESRTGRTDTQYF.

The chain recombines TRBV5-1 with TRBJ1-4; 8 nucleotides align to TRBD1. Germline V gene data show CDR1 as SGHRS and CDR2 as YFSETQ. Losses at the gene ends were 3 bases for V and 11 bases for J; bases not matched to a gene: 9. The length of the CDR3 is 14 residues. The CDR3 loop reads CASSSRTGTAKLFF. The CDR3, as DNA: TGCGCCAGCAGCTCTCGGACAGGGACCGCGAAACTGTTTTTT. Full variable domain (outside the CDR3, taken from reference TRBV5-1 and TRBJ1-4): KAGVTQTPRYLIKTRGQQVTLSCSPISGHRSVSWYQQTPGQGLQFLFEYFSETQRNKGNFPGRFSGRQFSNSRSEMNVSTLELGDSALYLCASSSRTGTAKLFFGSGTQLSVL.

The CDR3 is CSVEDRRASTEAFF. The CDR3 DNA follows: TGCAGCGTTGAAGATCGGAGGGCCTCTACTGAAGCTTTCTTT. The J gene is TRBJ1-1, the V gene TRBV29-1; D is ambiguous. The CDR3 spans 14 residues. Trimming removed 0 bases from V and 5 bases from J, with 13 bases in between. Germline V gives CDR1 SQVTM, CDR2 ANQGSEA.

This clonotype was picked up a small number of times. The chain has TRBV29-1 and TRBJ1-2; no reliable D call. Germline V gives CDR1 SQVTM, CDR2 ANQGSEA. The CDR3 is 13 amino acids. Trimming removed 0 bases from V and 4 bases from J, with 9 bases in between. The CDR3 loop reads CSVEDGVGYGYTF. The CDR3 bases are TGCAGCGTTGAAGATGGTGTCGGCTATGGCTACACCTTC.